This T cell receptor beta chain was found in a study of Ad26.COV2.S vaccination and SARS-CoV-2 variants. The wider study: Ad26.COV2.S given intramuscularly, once or twice 56 days apart.

Per germline, CDR1 LGHNA and CDR2 YNFKEQ. CDR3 length equals 20 residues. V was trimmed by 0 bases and J by 2 bases, leaving 20 bases between them. Using immunoSEQ multiplex PCR, the repertoire was profiled, and TCRdb retains in-frame clones only, with some absent. The sample consists of more than 350,000 clones, approximately 90% of them appearing once. Study-wide points: The authors reported substantial breadth in spike-specific CD8+ and CD4+ T cell responses after vaccination.

Turning to this clone: Its antigen is undetermined.

The treatment: around 19 received Ad26.COV2.S at low or high dose, single or two shots; 5 received placebo; per-sample allocation not given. On day 63 after the first injection, vaccine and placebo recipients gave samples. The chain recombines TRBV4-2 with TRBJ2-6; possibly TRBD2 for D (7 bases). The TCR was taken from a person aged 18-65 years who received the Ad26.COV2.S COVID-19 vaccine or a placebo. This material consisted of peripheral blood, taken in a trial of Ad26.COV2.S vaccine versus placebo. CDR3 DNA: TGTGCCAGCAGCCAAGATCGAGGGGGGGCGCTTTACCCTGGGGCCAACGTCCTGACTTTC. Amino acid sequence: CASSQDRGGALYPGANVLTF.